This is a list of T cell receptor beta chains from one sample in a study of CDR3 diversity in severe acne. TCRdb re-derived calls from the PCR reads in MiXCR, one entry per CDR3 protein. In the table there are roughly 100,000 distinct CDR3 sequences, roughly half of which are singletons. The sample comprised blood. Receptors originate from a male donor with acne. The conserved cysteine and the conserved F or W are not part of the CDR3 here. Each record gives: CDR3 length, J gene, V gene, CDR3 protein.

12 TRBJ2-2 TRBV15 ATSRDRWTGELF
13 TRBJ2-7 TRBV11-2 ASSSTSGNSYEQY
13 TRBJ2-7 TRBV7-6 ASSWGQTGEQGQY
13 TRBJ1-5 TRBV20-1 SARDGTVSGQPQH
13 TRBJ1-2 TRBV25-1 ASSEYEGGRYGYT
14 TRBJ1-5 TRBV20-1 SASGGRWYSNQPQH
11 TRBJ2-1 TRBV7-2 ASRLGPNNEQF
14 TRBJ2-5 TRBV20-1 SARDATRGYQETQY
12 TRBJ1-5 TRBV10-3 AISVSPSDQPQH
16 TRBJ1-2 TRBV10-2 ASSEDSRTDRTNYGYT
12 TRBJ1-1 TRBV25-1 ASSEPGHPVEAF
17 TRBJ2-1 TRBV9 ASSVGLKRTSNSYNEQF
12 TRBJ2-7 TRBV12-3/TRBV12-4 ASSSPGRTYEQY
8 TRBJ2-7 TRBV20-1 SGTGDEQY
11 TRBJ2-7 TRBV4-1 ASSQNRGLEQY
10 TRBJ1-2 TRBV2 ASSSTPYGYT
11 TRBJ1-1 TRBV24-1 ATSDRMNTEAF